This TCR beta chain originates from a study of regulatory T cells in long-lasting Graves disease. Germline CDR1 and CDR2: MGHRA and YSYEKL. The CDR3 consists of 14 residues. V lost 0 bases to trimming and J lost 7 bases, with 12 bases between them. Arm-PCR of CDR3 regions with iRepertoire HTBI primers generated TCR beta libraries. Each CDR3 protein is one row after TCRdb ran MiXCR on the multiplex PCR reads. The sample shows about 470,000 distinct CDR3 sequences, around 20% of them seen only once. As to time point: persistent/refractory GD, antithyroid drugs over 5 years with positive TRAb. From RNA extracted from PBMCs, the TCR library was made.

The origin of this receptor is a female donor with Graves disease. The sequenced sample was peripheral blood mononuclear cells (PBMCs), obtained when the disease was refractory, from a patient treated with antithyroid drugs. The rearrangement uses TRBV4-1 and TRBJ1-1; perhaps TRBD1 as D (5 bases). The CDR3 DNA sequence: TGCGCCAGCAGCCAAGACCCCCTGGGGGGTGAAGCTTTCTTT. Translated: CASSQDPLGGEAFF.